This TCR beta chain was recorded in a study of cytomegalovirus exposure and HLA in healthy donors. Overall study results and limits: In an earlier analysis, in some 540 donors, most V segments appeared productive either ~87% or ~30% of the time.

The study ran its PCR with 60 Vbeta and 13 Jbeta primers. Repertoires were generated with immunoSEQ multiplex PCR, while TCRdb's copy carries only in-frame clones and drops some. The sample lists fewer than 200,000 clones, around 77% occurring once. In the case of this clone: Its antigen is currently unknown.

Sample: PBMCs. The source is a man in his sixties in good health and CMV-seronegative.

The CDR3 DNA follows: TGCAGCGCGGTCAAAGGGGGTGCTACCTCCTACGAGCAGTACTTC. It codes for CSAVKGGATSYEQYF. The rearrangement uses TRBV29-1 and TRBJ2-7; a possible D gene is TRBD1 (6 bases). Trimming took off 7 bases at V and 0 bases at J, with 19 bases between the two ends. CDR3 length equals 15 residues. Germline loops: CDR1 SQVTM, CDR2 ANQGSEA.